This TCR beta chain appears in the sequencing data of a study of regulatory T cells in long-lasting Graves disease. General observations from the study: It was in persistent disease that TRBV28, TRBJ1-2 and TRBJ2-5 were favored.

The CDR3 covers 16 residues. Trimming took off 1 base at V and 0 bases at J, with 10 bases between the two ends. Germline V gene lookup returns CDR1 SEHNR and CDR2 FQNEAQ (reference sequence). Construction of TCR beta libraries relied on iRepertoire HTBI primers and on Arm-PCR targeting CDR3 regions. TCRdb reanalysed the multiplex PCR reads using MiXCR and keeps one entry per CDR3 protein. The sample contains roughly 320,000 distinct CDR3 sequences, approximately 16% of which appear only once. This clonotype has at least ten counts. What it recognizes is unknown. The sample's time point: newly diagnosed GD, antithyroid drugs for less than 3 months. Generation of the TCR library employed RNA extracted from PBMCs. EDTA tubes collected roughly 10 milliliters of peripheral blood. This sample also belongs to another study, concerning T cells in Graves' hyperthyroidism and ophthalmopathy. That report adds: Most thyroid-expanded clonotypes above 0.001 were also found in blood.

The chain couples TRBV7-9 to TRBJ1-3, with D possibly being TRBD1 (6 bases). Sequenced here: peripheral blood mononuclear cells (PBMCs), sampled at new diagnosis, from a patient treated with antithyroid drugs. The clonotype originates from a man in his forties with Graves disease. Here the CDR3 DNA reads TGTGCCAGCAGCTTAGACAGGGCCAGCTCTGGAAACACCATATATTTT. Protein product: CASSLDRASSGNTIYF.